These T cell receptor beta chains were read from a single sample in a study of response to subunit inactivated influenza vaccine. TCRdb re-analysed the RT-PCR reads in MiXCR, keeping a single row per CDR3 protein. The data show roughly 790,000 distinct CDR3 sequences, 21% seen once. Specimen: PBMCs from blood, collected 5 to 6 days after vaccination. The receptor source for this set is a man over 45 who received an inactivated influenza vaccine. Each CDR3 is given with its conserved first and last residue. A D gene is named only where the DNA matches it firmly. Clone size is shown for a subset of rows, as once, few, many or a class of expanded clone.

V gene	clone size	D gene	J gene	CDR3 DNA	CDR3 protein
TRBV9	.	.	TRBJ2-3	TGTGCCAGCAGCGTAGAGCATCGTGGTACAGATACGCAGTATTTT	CASSVEHRGTDTQYF
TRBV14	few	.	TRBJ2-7	TGTGCCAGCAGCAACGACCCTTACGAGCAGTACTTC	CASSNDPYEQYF
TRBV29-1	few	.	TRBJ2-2	TGCAGCGTTAGGACAACGAACACCGGGGAGCTGTTTTTT	CSVRTTNTGELFF
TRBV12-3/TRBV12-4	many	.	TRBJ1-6	TGTGCCAGCAGGGGATCATTAGGGTCCTATAATTCACCCCTCCACTTT	CASRGSLGSYNSPLHF
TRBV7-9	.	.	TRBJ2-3	TGTGCCAGCAGCCCCCCGGGACCACAACGCACAGATACGCAGTATTTT	CASSPPGPQRTDTQYF
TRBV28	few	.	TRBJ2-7	TGTGCCAGCAGCCCTCTCGGCCCGGGGACACTTTACGAGCAGTACTTC	CASSPLGPGTLYEQYF
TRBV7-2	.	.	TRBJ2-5	TGTGCCAGCAGCTTAGCCCAAAGGGTGGGGACCCAGTACTTC	CASSLAQRVGTQYF
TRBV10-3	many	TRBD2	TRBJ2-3	TGTGCCATGTCACAAGCGGGGGGCACAGATACGCAGTATTTT	CAMSQAGGTDTQYF
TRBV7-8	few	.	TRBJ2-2	TGTGCCAGCAGCCCGACATACACCGGGGAGCTGTTTTTT	CASSPTYTGELFF
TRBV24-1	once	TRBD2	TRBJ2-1	TGTGCCACCAGTGATGGGGGACTAGGATGGGACAATGAGCAGTTCTTC	CATSDGGLGWDNEQFF
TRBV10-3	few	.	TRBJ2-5	TGTGCCATCAGCTCGGGGTCGCAAGAGACCCAGTACTTC	CAISSGSQETQYF
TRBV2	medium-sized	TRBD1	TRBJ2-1	TGTGCCAGCAGTACGGACAGGGGGATCAATGAGCAGTTCTTC	CASSTDRGINEQFF
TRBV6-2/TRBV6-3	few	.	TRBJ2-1	TGTGCCAGCAGTTACTCGACAGGTTGGGATAGGCGCAATGAGCAGTTCTTC	CASSYSTGWDRRNEQFF
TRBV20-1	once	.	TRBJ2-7	TGCAGTGCTAGAGATCTGAGGCGAGGAGGACTGGACGAGCAGTACTTC	CSARDLRRGGLDEQYF
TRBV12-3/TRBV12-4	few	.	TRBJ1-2	TGTGCCAGCAGTTTAGGGACTGTAGATGGCTACACCTTC	CASSLGTVDGYTF
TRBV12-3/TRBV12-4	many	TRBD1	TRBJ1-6	TGTGCCAGCCGGAGAGGGGGCACTTCACCCCTCCACTTT	CASRRGGTSPLHF
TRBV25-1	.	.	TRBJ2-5	TGTGCCAGCAGTGAATTGGGCCAGGGTTGGGGTTACGAGACCCAGTACTTC	CASSELGQGWGYETQYF
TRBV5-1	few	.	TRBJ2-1	TGCGCCAGCAGCTTGTGGTACAATGAGCAGTTCTTC	CASSLWYNEQFF
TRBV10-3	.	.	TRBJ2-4	TGTGCCATCAGTGAGGGGTGGGACAAAAACATTCAGTACTTC	CAISEGWDKNIQYF
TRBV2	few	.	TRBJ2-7	TGTGCCAGCAGTGAAGCGGTAGGGGGCTACGAGCAGTACTTC	CASSEAVGGYEQYF
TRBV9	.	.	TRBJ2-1	TGTGCCAGCAGCGTAAACCCATCTACCTACAATGAGCAGTTCTTC	CASSVNPSTYNEQFF
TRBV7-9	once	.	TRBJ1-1	TGTGCCAGCAGCTTAGTGTTGGAAAACACTGAAGCTTTCTTT	CASSLVLENTEAFF
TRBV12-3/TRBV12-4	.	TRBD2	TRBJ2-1	TGTGCCAGCAGTTCATTGACTAGCGGGGTTTCCTACAATGAGCAGTTCTTC	CASSSLTSGVSYNEQFF
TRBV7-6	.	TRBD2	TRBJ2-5	TGTGCCAGCAGCCCCGGGACTAGCGGGATGTACCAAGAGACCCAGTACTTC	CASSPGTSGMYQETQYF